The text below deals with one TCR beta chain. Antigen specificity is unknown. V lost 4 bases to trimming and J lost 1 base, with 4 bases between them. In germline, CDR1 is SNHLY, CDR2 FYNNEI. The CDR3 sequence is 12 residues long. This entry belongs to a study of CD8+ T cells in alopecia areata. As for the study in general: Those patients who were treated received oral tofacitinib, which was given at 5 to 10 mg twice daily for moderate-to-severe alopecia areata.

Study-wide results and caveats: Affected scalp, especially in alopecia totalis/universalis, had a higher clonality than normal scalp did. Patients showed less clear TCR sequence sharing than mice, possibly partly because of HLA diversity.

cDNA serving as the sequencing template came from extracted, reverse transcribed RNA. Assay used: immunoSEQ multiplex PCR; TCRdb lists only in-frame clones, some missing. The table records 150,000 or so clones, 87% of them present only once. Researchers took lesional scalp punch biopsies and peripheral blood from people who were alopecia areata patients. The chain employs TRBV2 and TRBJ1-1; no definite D call. The origin of this receptor is a human donor with alopecia areata. The sample was CD8+ T cells sorted from blood, taken at week 0. The CDR3 nucleotides read TGTGCCAGCAGTGGCGGGAACACTGAAGCTTTCTTT. This translates into CASSGGNTEAFF.